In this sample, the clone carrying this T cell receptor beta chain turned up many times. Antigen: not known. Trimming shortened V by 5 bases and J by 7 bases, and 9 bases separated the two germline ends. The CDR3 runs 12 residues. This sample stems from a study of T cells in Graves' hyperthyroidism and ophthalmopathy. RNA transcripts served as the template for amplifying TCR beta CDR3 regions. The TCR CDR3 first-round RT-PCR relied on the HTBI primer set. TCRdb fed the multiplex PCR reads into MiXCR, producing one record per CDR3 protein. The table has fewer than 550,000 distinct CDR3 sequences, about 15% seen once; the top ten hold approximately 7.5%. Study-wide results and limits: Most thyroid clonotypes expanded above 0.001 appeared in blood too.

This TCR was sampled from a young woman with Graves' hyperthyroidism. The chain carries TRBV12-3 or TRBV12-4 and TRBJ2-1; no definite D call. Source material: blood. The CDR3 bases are TGTGCCAGCAGTACCCGGGTAAATGAGCAGTTCTTC. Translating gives CASSTRVNEQFF.